This T cell receptor (beta chain) was retrieved from a study of blood T cell repertoires in COVID-19 (dated by TCRdb to the early 2020s). For context, the study as a whole: Samples from collaborators originated in the United States, Italy and Spain and spanned both the acute and convalescent phases of COVID-19. The material from the prospective study consisted of cDNA or gDNA derived from T cells, B-cell-depleted T cells, or PBMCs. The dataset comprised deeply sampled blood TCRbeta repertoires from subjects exposed to, actively infected with, or recovered from COVID-19. The repertoires were released in a freely available public database meant as a resource for research on the immune response to SARS-CoV-2. The samples were drawn from two sources: the first 160 participants of the ongoing ImmuneRACE study, and fewer than 1,500 subjects contributed by 6 global collaborators. Sample metadata almost always included a de-identified subject ID, COVID-19 status, age in years and sex. HLA class I and class II types, where available, came from metadata supplied by the sample provider rather than from assay-based typing. Summary of the overall study and its limitations: Clinical and demographic metadata were provided uncurated, with the amount varying by source and participant.

Reading from cysteine to phenylalanine, the CDR3 counts 13 amino acids. Only the CDR3 region is kept as DNA, spanning 39 bases read in frame from base 1. The germline V and J ends show losses of 5 bases and 10 bases respectively, and no gene match explains 8 bases of the junction. TCRbeta CDR3 regions were amplified from genomic DNA by means of the immunoSEQ Assay, a bias-controlled multiplex PCR. The original pipeline was this. Nucleated cell counts per sample were estimated from amplification of reference gene primers within the assay. To quantify the absolute abundance of each unique TCRbeta CDR3 rearrangement, sequence reads were collapsed and filtered. Productive Simpson clonality was computed per sample as the square root of Simpson's diversity index over productive rearrangements. TCRdb obtained this table from immuneACCESS and retained in-frame rearrangements with V and J assigned. These tables miss some clones; where compared with another copy, unresolved V genes account for less than half of the shortfall, and the remainder is unexplained. D and trimming were read from the DNA, whereas the V and J calls and clone size are those reported in that table. For this sample the table gives tens of thousands of clones, of which about 88% were detected only once. About 10% of the sample is held by the ten biggest clonotypes.

Whole blood was collected in K2EDTA tubes by collaborating institutions according to the institutions' own protocols. For TCRbeta analysis, collaborators shipped samples as frozen whole blood, isolated PBMCs, or DNA extracted from either of those sample types. With regard to this clone: Its binding antigen is unknown. Base qualities are missing; no much larger clone stands one base away.

What was sequenced was peripheral blood. The rearranged chain carries TRBV12-3 or TRBV12-4 and TRBJ2-1, with 7 central nucleotides matching TRBD2. The receptor comes from a man in his fifties with active COVID-19. The CDR3 protein sequence reads: CASSERDPGEQFF. The DNA sequence reads TGTGCCAGCAGTGAGCGGGACCCCGGAGAGCAGTTCTTC.